This T cell receptor beta chain was sequenced in a study of T cells expressing NK-cell markers (dated by TCRdb to 2019 to 2021). Study-level background: In sorted CD3+CD56+NKG2C+, CD3+CD56+NKG2C- and CD3+CD56-NKG2C+ T-cell subsets from several donors, TCR beta-chain repertoires were profiled. Among the eight sequenced donors, only one was HCMV-seronegative, while the other seven were HCMV-seropositive. Sequencing of the libraries produced 2 x 150 bp reads on Illumina HiSeq 2000/2500, MiSeq or NextSeq. The eight sequenced donors were randomly selected healthy volunteers, three men and five women.

HCMV serostatus was determined by detecting HCMV-specific IgG in serum with a commercial ELISA kit. Peripheral blood mononuclear cells were isolated from blood by Ficoll density gradient centrifugation. Including the terminal cysteine and phenylalanine, the CDR3 comprises 13 residues. No DNA has been recorded. Turning to this clonotype: Its antigen is unknown.

Overall results and qualifications from the work: For five or six donors, the dominant CD3+CD56+NKG2C+ clonotypes were among the top 10 CD8+ clonotypes and accounted for about 1.0-8% of CD8+ T cells. Those dominant clonotypes were again the most abundant among CD3+CD56-NKG2C+ cells in a few donors, at about 28.3-60.1%. It remained unclear whether the expanded NKG2C-expressing T cell clones were specific for HCMV antigens.

Sequencing relied on an Illumina HiSeq 2000. The TCR beta cDNA libraries were made using 5'RACE template switching, a step that added both a universal primer site and unique molecular identifiers. cDNA synthesis was primed from the TCR beta constant segment and was followed by two successive PCR amplification steps. The paper's processing steps were these. MIGEC was used to demultiplex reads and group the reads by UMI, and MiTCR was used to assemble and quantify clonotypes. To exclude erroneous sequences, only TCR cDNA sequences supported by at least two reads were retained. The tcR package was used for downstream repertoire analysis, and clonotypes were matched between fractions using CDR3 nucleotide sequence together with V segment. VDJmatch was used to annotate antigen specificity against VDJdb, with one amino acid substitution allowed in CDR3. One entry per CDR3 protein sequence results from the TCRdb reprocessing of the reads, with DNA left out. TCRdb's processing, not the authors', yielded these V and J calls. This sample's table lists 140,000 or so distinct CDR3 sequences. The top ten clonotypes cover around 12% of the sample.

The origin of this receptor is a man in his late teens or twenties in good health. Donor details come from another sample of the same person, matched by shared clones. The sequencing input was blood T cells: a sorted CD56 or NKG2C T cell subset, CD4+ or CD8+ T cells, or bulk PBMC T cells (not recorded which). The rearrangement joined TRBV12-3 or TRBV12-4 to TRBJ2-1; TCRdb outputs TRBD1, but without DNA this stays unchecked. The CDR3 protein: CASSPRQEVEQFF.